A single sample gave rise to the 19 T cell receptor beta chains below, sequenced in a study of beta chain features in type 1 diabetes. As every portion of the isolated RNA was reverse transcribed, the sequencing read expressed TCRB transcripts. Here immunoSEQ multiplex PCR was the method, and the copy in TCRdb shows in-frame clones only, minus some. The table shows roughly 610,000 clones, with around 16% occurring only once. The sequencing sample was made of naive CD4+ T cells from blood. The receptors derive from a man in his late teens or twenties in good health.

This clone has just a few counts. The chain combines TRBV7-9 with TRBJ1-1; TRBD1 agrees at 11 bases. Germline V gene sequence: CDR1 SEHNR, CDR2 FQNEAQ (reference sequence). The ends lost 5 bases at V and 3 bases at J; junction bases unmatched: 5. The CDR3 is 15 amino acids. CDR3 coding DNA: TGTGCCAGCAGCAGAGGGACAGGGGGAGACACTGAAGCTTTCTTT. Its translation: CASSRGTGGDTEAFF.

The chain couples TRBV7-2 to TRBJ2-1; no firm D call. CDR3 size: 12 residues. V was cut by 4 bases and J by 7 bases, with 8 bases left in between. Germline V lookup: CDR1 SGHTA, CDR2 FQGNSA. This CDR3 reads CASSSVGNEQFF. The CDR3 nucleotides read TGTGCCAGCAGCTCAGTAGGGAATGAGCAGTTCTTC.

The rearrangement uses TRBV28 and TRBJ2-4; 7 bases align to TRBD1. V shed 7 bases, J shed 3 bases, and the junction held 12 bases outside the gene matches. The CDR3 consists of 16 residues. In germline, CDR1 is MDHEN, CDR2 SYDVKM. The CDR3 sequence is CASNPRGLLDKNIQYF. CDR3 nucleotides: TGTGCCAGCAATCCGAGGGGGCTTTTGGACAAAAACATTCAGTACTTC.

The chain carries TRBV7-9 and TRBJ1-1, with 12 nucleotides matching TRBD1. The CDR3 loop spans 15 amino acids. The V segment lost 3 bases and the J segment 5 bases; nucleotides outside the gene matches: 4. Germline V gene sequence: CDR1 SEHNR, CDR2 FQNEAQ (reference sequence). The CDR3 sequence is CASSFRDRGRTEAFF. The DNA of the CDR3 is TGTGCCAGCAGCTTTCGGGACAGGGGGCGGACTGAAGCTTTCTTT.

The chain has TRBV18 and TRBJ2-1, with D unclear. The germline CDR1 and CDR2 sequences are KGHSH and LQKENI. The V and J ends lost 0 bases and 5 bases respectively, with 14 bases between them. The CDR3 is 16 amino acids. The CDR3 region is CASSPPKDPNHNEQFF. Here the CDR3 DNA reads TGTGCCAGCTCACCACCGAAGGACCCCAACCACAATGAGCAGTTCTTC. Using reference TRBV18 and TRBJ2-1 for the parts outside the CDR3, the full variable domain is NAGVMQNPRHLVRRRGQEARLRCSPMKGHSHVYWYRQLPEEGLKFMVYLQKENIIDESGMPKERFSAEFPKEGPSILRIQQVVRGDSAAYFCASSPPKDPNHNEQFFGPGTRLTVL.

The table lists this clone with a few counts. The chain carries TRBV7-8 and TRBJ2-2, with TRBD2 matching over 14 bases. The trim removed 5 bases at V and 4 bases at J, leaving 3 bases unmatched. CDR3 size: 16 residues. The germline CDR1 and CDR2 sequences are SGHVS and FQNEAQ. CDR3: CASSPGTSGGTGELFF. The CDR3 bases are TGTGCCAGCAGCCCGGGGACTAGCGGGGGCACCGGGGAGCTGTTTTTT.

This clone has just a few counts. Other DNA sequences of this sample code for an identical CDR3. The genes are TRBV19 and TRBJ1-3; no definite D call. CDR3 size: 14 residues. The V end was cut by 5 bases, the J end by 0 bases, with 8 bases between. Germline assignment: CDR1 LNHDA and CDR2 SQIVND (reference sequence). CDR3 sequence: CASSPGSSGNTIYF. CDR3 DNA sequence: TGTGCCAGTAGTCCGGGAAGCTCTGGAAACACCATATATTTT.

The rearrangement uses TRBV30 and TRBJ1-5, with 7 bases lining up with TRBD1. Losses at the gene ends were 0 bases for V and 3 bases for J; bases not matched to a gene: 5. The CDR3 consists of 15 residues. Germline V lookup: CDR1 GTSNPN, CDR2 SVGIG (reference sequence). The CDR3 region has the DNA TGTGCCTGGAGTGTACGAGGGGGCCCCAATCAGCCCCAGCATTTT. Translating gives CAWSVRGGPNQPQHF.

This clone showed up just a few times. The J gene is TRBJ1-1, the V gene TRBV4-3; D remains unclear. The germline CDR1 and CDR2 sequences are LGHNA and YSLEER. This CDR3 region has 13 residues. V lost 4 bases, J lost 6 bases, and 12 bases lay in between. In DNA, the CDR3 is TGCGCCAGCAGCCCCGGATTCCGCCCTGAAGCTTTCTTT. Translated, it gives CASSPGFRPEAFF.

A few counts support this clone. The CDR3 nucleotides read TGTGCCAGCAGAGAACAGGGAGCTGGGGCCAACGTCCTGACTTTC. Translated: CASREQGAGANVLTF. This chain links TRBV6-5 with TRBJ2-6; D might be TRBD1 (6 bases). The CDR3 covers 15 residues. Trimming removed 6 bases from V and 2 bases from J, with 11 bases in between. Germline V gives CDR1 MNHEY, CDR2 SVGAGI.

In this sample, this clone turned up a few times. This chain links TRBV13 with TRBJ2-1; perhaps TRBD1 as D (6 bases). Germline V gene data show CDR1 as PRHDT and CDR2 as FYEKMQ (reference sequence). Trimming removed 8 bases from V and 5 bases from J, with 13 bases in between. The CDR3 is made up of 13 amino acids. The CDR3 DNA is TGTGCCAGCCTACAGGGAGTTAACAATGAGCAGTTCTTC. Its translation is CASLQGVNNEQFF.

The gene calls are TRBV28 and TRBJ1-1; TRBD1 aligns across 7 bases. Per germline, CDR1 MDHEN and CDR2 SYDVKM. Losses at the gene ends were 7 bases for V and 1 base for J; bases not matched to a gene: 9. CDR3 size: 15 residues. The CDR3 spells CASTFPGQQNTEAFF. In nucleotides, the CDR3 is TGTGCCAGCACCTTTCCGGGACAGCAGAACACTGAAGCTTTCTTT. The whole variable domain, remainder taken from reference TRBV28 and TRBJ1-1, is DVKVTQSSRYLVKRTGEKVFLECVQDMDHENMFWYRQDPGLGLRLIYFSYDVKMKEKGDIPEGYSVSREKKERFSLILESASTNQTSMYLCASTFPGQQNTEAFFGQGTRLTVV.

The DNA for the CDR3 is TGTGCCAGCAGCTTGGGGCAGGGGGGCAATCAGCCCCAGCATTTT. Translating it yields CASSLGQGGNQPQHF. The chain employs TRBV11-1 and TRBJ1-5; TRBD1 aligns across 7 bases. CDR3 size: 15 residues. Germline CDR1 and CDR2: SGHAT and FQDESV (reference sequence). J gave up 2 bases and V 3 bases, and 4 bases lay outside the gene matches. The whole variable domain, remainder taken from reference TRBV11-1 and TRBJ1-5, is EAEVAQSPRYKITEKSQAVAFWCDPISGHATLYWYRQILGQGPELLVQFQDESVVDDSQLPKDRFSAERLKGVDSTLKIQPAELGDSAMYLCASSLGQGGNQPQHFGDGTRLSIL.

J is TRBJ2-6 and V is TRBV2; TRBD1 matches at 7 bases. This CDR3 comprises 14 residues. V trimming: 8 bases; J trimming: 1 base; junction bases outside the gene matches: 2. Germline V lookup: CDR1 SNHLY, CDR2 FYNNEI. The CDR3, as DNA: TGTGCCAGCGGGGGACAGTCTGGGGCCAACGTCCTGACTTTC. Translated: CASGGQSGANVLTF. The full variable domain, with the rest looked up from reference TRBV2 and TRBJ2-6, is EPEVTQTPSHQVTQMGQEVILRCVPISNHLYFYWYRQILGQKVEFLVSFYNNEISEKSEIFDDQFSVERPDGSNFTLKIRSTKLEDSAMYFCASGGQSGANVLTFGAGSRLTVL.

This clone was picked up a small number of times. The genes are TRBV5-1 and TRBJ2-1; the D is unclear. The CDR3 loop spans 15 amino acids. Germline V CDR1 and CDR2: SGHRS, YFSETQ. V was trimmed by 2 bases and J by 0 bases, leaving 9 bases between them. The CDR3 region is CASSFGTSSYNEQFF. The DNA for the CDR3 is TGCGCCAGCAGCTTTGGTACGAGCTCCTACAATGAGCAGTTCTTC.

This rearrangement joins TRBV28 to TRBJ1-1, with 9 bases identical to TRBD1. Germline V gives CDR1 MDHEN, CDR2 SYDVKM. The CDR3 covers 14 residues. J gave up 3 bases and V 5 bases, and 4 bases lay outside the gene matches. The DNA of the CDR3 is TGTGCCAGCAGTGGGGACAGGGTGGACACTGAAGCTTTCTTT. Its translation is CASSGDRVDTEAFF.

This clone has just a few counts. V is TRBV12-5 and J is TRBJ2-7, with TRBD2 as a possible D gene (6 bases). CDR1 LGHNT and CDR2 FRNRAP come from the germline V gene. This CDR3 spans 11 amino acids. Trimming removed 6 bases from V and 6 bases from J, with 9 bases in between. The CDR3 protein is CASGLGGEQYF. The CDR3 coding sequence is TGTGCTAGTGGCCTGGGAGGCGAGCAGTACTTC.

There are a few counts of this clone. This same CDR3 is encoded by further DNA sequences in the sample. The genes are TRBV18 and TRBJ2-3, with D hard to call. V dropped 2 bases and J dropped 2 bases, with 2 bases sitting between them. From germline, CDR1 is KGHSH and CDR2 LQKENI. The CDR3 is 12 amino acids. CDR3 residues: CASSPSTDTQYF. The CDR3 DNA reads as TGTGCCAGCTCACCATCCACAGATACGCAGTATTTT. The full variable domain, in which reference TRBV18 and TRBJ2-3 provide the parts outside the CDR3, is NAGVMQNPRHLVRRRGQEARLRCSPMKGHSHVYWYRQLPEEGLKFMVYLQKENIIDESGMPKERFSAEFPKEGPSILRIQQVVRGDSAAYFCASSPSTDTQYFGPGTRLTVL.

The chain has TRBV7-2 and TRBJ2-7; no clear D. Trimming removed 1 base at V and 0 bases at J, with 10 bases between. CDR1 SGHTA and CDR2 FQGNSA come from the germline V gene. This CDR3 spans 15 amino acids. The CDR3 DNA sequence: TGTGCCAGCAGCTTAGTAGGAGTTAGCTCCTACGAGCAGTACTTC. Translation gives CASSLVGVSSYEQYF.